The 21 T cell receptor beta chains below come from one sample, sequenced in a study of blood T cells in healthy people across ages. A second about 6 to 12 cycle PCR used barcoded and J-beta primers. MiXCR, run by TCRdb on the 5' RACE reads, gives a single entry per CDR3 protein. The sample carries some 760,000 distinct CDR3 sequences, 20% to 25% recorded once. These records were also assigned to another study, of T cells of mothers and their children.

Sequenced sample: blood. The receptors were gathered from a boy between 10 and 17 years old in good health.

This clonotype came up a few times. V and J are TRBV7-9 and TRBJ1-2; a possible D gene is TRBD1 (5 bases). Germline loops: CDR1 SEHNR, CDR2 FQNEAQ (reference sequence). V gave up 4 bases and J gave up 4 bases, with 19 bases separating them. This CDR3 contains 16 residues. CDR3 sequence: CASSSELTQGGYGYTF. In DNA form, the CDR3 reads TGTGCCAGCAGCTCGGAACTGACCCAGGGAGGCTATGGCTACACCTTC.

This clonotype came up a few times. The chain has TRBV5-1 and TRBJ2-1; D tentatively reads TRBD1 or TRBD2 (6 bases each). V lost 0 bases, J lost 4 bases, and 11 bases lay in between. CDR3 length: 15 residues. Germline V gene data show CDR1 as SGHRS and CDR2 as YFSETQ. As DNA, the CDR3 is TGCGCCAGCAGCTTGGATCCGGGGGCGTACAATGAGCAGTTCTTC. Protein product: CASSLDPGAYNEQFF.

This clonotype was detected only a few times. The V call is TRBV27, the J call TRBJ2-5, with D maybe TRBD1 (5 bases). This CDR3 has 14 amino acids. The V gene's germline CDR1 is MNHEY and CDR2 SMNVEV (reference sequence). The V end lost 8 bases, the J end lost 1 base, and 14 bases lay between the germline ends. CDR3 nucleotides: TGTGCCAGCGCTCGGGCACAGGCCCAAGAGACCCAGTACTTC. Its protein is CASARAQAQETQYF.

This clonotype was observed a handful of times. The chain joins TRBV12-5 to TRBJ2-4; TRBD2 agrees at 12 bases. Germline loops: CDR1 LGHNT, CDR2 FRNRAP. The trim removed 4 bases at V and 0 bases at J, leaving 16 bases unmatched. This CDR3 region has 21 residues. The DNA of the CDR3 is TGTGCTAGTGGTTCCCTTACTTCGACTAGCGGGGGACCACTAGCCAAAAACATTCAGTACTTC. Protein product: CASGSLTSTSGGPLAKNIQYF. Complete variable domain (other parts from reference TRBV12-5 and TRBJ2-4): DARVTQTPRHKVTEMGQEVTMRCQPILGHNTVFWYRQTMMQGLELLAYFRNRAPLDDSGMPKDRFSAEMPDATLATLKIQPSEPRDSAVYFCASGSLTSTSGGPLAKNIQYFGAGTRLSVL.

This chain connects TRBV5-1 to TRBJ2-3; TRBD1 matches at 11 bases. The V gene end was trimmed by 6 bases and the J gene end by 4 bases; junction bases not matched to a gene: 4. CDR3 length: 14 residues. The germline CDR1 and CDR2 sequences are SGHRS and YFSETQ. The CDR3 DNA reads TGCGCCAGCAAAGGACAGGGGGCCTCAGATACGCAGTATTTT. Translation: CASKGQGASDTQYF.

This clonotype was found a few times. The chain's CDR3 is CASSYSIPEYTGELFF. In nucleotides, the CDR3 is TGTGCCAGCAGTTACTCGATCCCCGAATACACCGGGGAGCTGTTTTTT. V and J are TRBV6-5 and TRBJ2-2; unclear D gene. The CDR3 length is 16 residues. The V gene's germline CDR1 is MNHEY and CDR2 SVGAGI. The V end lost 0 bases, the J end lost 3 bases, and 11 bases lay between the germline ends.

This chain connects TRBV5-4 to TRBJ2-3, with 7 nucleotides matching TRBD2. Germline lookup yields CDR1 SGHNT and CDR2 YYREEE (reference sequence). After removal of 3 bases from V and 5 bases from J, the junction contained 6 bases not matched to a gene. The CDR3 covers 14 residues. The CDR3 bases are TGTGCCAGCAGCTCGGGAGGAGGCATAGATACGCAGTATTTT. This encodes CASSSGGGIDTQYF.

This rearrangement joins TRBV6-6 to TRBJ2-1; weak D call: TRBD2 (6 bases). Judging by the DNA end, TRBJ2-5 fits better; the J call may be wrong. Per germline, CDR1 MNHNY and CDR2 SVGAGI (reference sequence). This CDR3 is 15 amino acids long. CDR3 loop: CASSYSGGAGKTQYF. CDR3 DNA: TGTGCCAGCAGTTACTCTGGCGGGGCCGGGAAGACCCAGTACTTC.

In nucleotides, the CDR3 is TGTGCCAGCAGCTTAGTGAGGGAGACCTACAATGAGCAGTTCTTC. This gives the protein CASSLVRETYNEQFF. V usage is TRBV7-2 and J usage is TRBJ2-1; weak D call: TRBD2 (5 bases). The CDR3 has 15 amino acids. CDR1 SGHTA and CDR2 FQGNSA come from the germline V gene. The germline V and J ends were trimmed by 1 base and 2 bases, with 9 bases remaining between them.

The sample holds a few counts of this clonotype. The CDR3 region is CASSRDNGYEQFF. The DNA for the CDR3 is TGTGCCAGCAGTCGGGACAACGGCTATGAGCAGTTCTTC. The chain uses TRBV28 and TRBJ2-1; weak D call: TRBD1 (6 bases). There are 13 residues in the CDR3. Germline lookup yields CDR1 MDHEN and CDR2 SYDVKM. Trimming left V 5 bases short and J 8 bases short, with 13 bases between.

This clonotype has only a few counts. The rearrangement links TRBV6-2 or TRBV6-3 to TRBJ1-3; D is undetermined. The V and J ends lost 7 bases and 0 bases respectively, with 13 bases between them. The germline gives CDR1 MNHEY, CDR2 SVGEGT. The CDR3 contains 15 residues. The CDR3 sequence: CASTVTRSSGNTIYF. Here the CDR3 DNA reads TGTGCCAGCACCGTAACGAGGAGCTCTGGAAACACCATATATTTT.

Only a few counts were recorded for this clonotype. V is TRBV9 and J is TRBJ2-3; perhaps TRBD2 as D (5 bases). There are 13 residues in the CDR3. From germline, CDR1 is SGDLS and CDR2 YYNGEE. V was pared by 3 bases and J by 2 bases, with 7 bases between. The CDR3 spells CASSGTPTDTQYF. CDR3 nucleotide sequence: TGTGCCAGCAGCGGGACTCCCACAGATACGCAGTATTTT.

The chain has TRBV11-3 and TRBJ2-1, with D possibly matching TRBD2 (5 bases). Between the trimmed V and J ends, which lost 3 bases and 4 bases, there was a span of 13 bases. Germline CDR1 SGHNT, CDR2 YENEEA. This CDR3 comprises 15 residues. CDR3 in amino acids: CASSLSYGEYNEQFF. In DNA form, the CDR3 reads TGTGCCAGCAGCTTGTCCTACGGGGAATACAATGAGCAGTTCTTC.

This rearrangement joins TRBV7-8 to TRBJ2-5, with D unresolved. This CDR3 region has 15 residues. Germline CDR1 reads SGHVS; CDR2 reads FQNEAQ. The ends were cut back, 2 bases at V and 5 bases at J, with 15 bases in the middle. Here the CDR3 DNA reads TGTGCCAGCAGCTTACGGGTCTTACTTGAGGAGACCCAGTACTTC. Its protein product is CASSLRVLLEETQYF. The variable domain in full, with the rest retrieved from reference TRBV7-8 and TRBJ2-5, is GAGVSQSPRYKVAKRGQDVALRCDPISGHVSLFWYQQALGQGPEFLTYFQNEAQLDKSGLPSDRFFAERPEGSVSTLKIQRTQQEDSAVYLCASSLRVLLEETQYFGPGTRLLVL.

Notes on this clonotype: Possible read error: a much larger clone is one base away. The chain has TRBV11-2 and TRBJ2-5; D gene unclear. This CDR3 region has 11 residues. The V end lost 4 bases, the J end lost 5 bases, and 5 bases lay between the germline ends. Germline CDR1 reads SGHAT; CDR2 reads FQNNGV. The CDR3 DNA sequence: TGTGCCAGCAGCTCTTTCGAGACCCAGTACTTC. This gives the protein CASSSFETQYF. Filled out from reference TRBV11-2 and TRBJ2-5, the complete variable domain reads EAGVAQSPRYKIIEKRQSVAFWCNPISGHATLYWYQQILGQGPKLLIQFQNNGVVDDSQLPKDRFSAERLKGVDSTLKIQPAKLEDSAVYLCASSSFETQYFGPGTRLLVL.

The table lists this clonotype with a few counts. The V call is TRBV7-2, the J call TRBJ2-1; D is undetermined. From germline, CDR1 is SGHTA and CDR2 FQGNSA. The CDR3 totals 13 residues. Trimming cost V 1 base and J 7 bases, with 8 bases left between them. The CDR3 DNA is TGTGCCAGCAGCTTAGAAGGCGCAAATGAGCAGTTCTTC. Protein sequence: CASSLEGANEQFF.

The V gene is TRBV11-2, the J gene TRBJ1-1; 7 bases line up with TRBD1. Germline lookup yields CDR1 SGHAT and CDR2 FQNNGV. Trimming removed 1 base from V and 5 bases from J; junction bases left unmatched: 7. The CDR3 contains 15 residues. The CDR3 here is CASSLGAGGRTEAFF. For the CDR3, the DNA is TGTGCCAGCAGCTTAGGGGCAGGGGGAAGAACTGAAGCTTTCTTT.

This clonotype came up a few times. The chain combines TRBV9 with TRBJ1-6; TRBD1 is a possible D gene (6 bases). This CDR3 spans 14 amino acids. Trimming took off 0 bases at V and 10 bases at J, with 11 bases between the two ends. The germline CDR1 and CDR2 sequences are SGDLS and YYNGEE. The CDR3 is CASSVGGAGSPLHF. The CDR3 region has the DNA TGTGCCAGCAGCGTAGGGGGGGCAGGCTCACCCCTCCACTTT.

This clonotype was seen only a few times. V gene TRBV29-1 combines with J gene TRBJ2-7, with 7 bases lining up with TRBD1. V dropped 7 bases and J dropped 2; count of bases not matched to a gene: 5. The germline CDR1 and CDR2 sequences are SQVTM and ANQGSEA. The CDR3 spans 12 residues. The CDR3 here is CSGWTGPYEQYF. CDR3 coding DNA: TGCAGCGGATGGACAGGCCCCTACGAGCAGTACTTC.

This clonotype was counted between two and nine times. The CDR3 spells CSVTRDRAEQYF. The CDR3, as DNA: TGCAGCGTTACCCGGGACAGGGCCGAGCAGTACTTC. V and J are TRBV29-1 and TRBJ2-7; TRBD1 matches at 9 bases. Germline loops: CDR1 SQVTM, CDR2 ANQGSEA. The J segment lost 6 bases and the V segment lost 5 bases, leaving 5 bases of the junction unmatched. There are 12 residues in the CDR3.

This clonotype has more than one count but fewer than ten. The rearrangement links TRBV28 to TRBJ2-5; no reliable D call. The J call could be wrong; TRBJ2-1 is a better fit for the DNA end. The CDR3 runs to 18 residues. Germline V gives CDR1 MDHEN, CDR2 SYDVKM. CDR3 protein: CASINDIPDRSLYNEQFF. DNA for the CDR3: TGTGCCAGCATCAACGACATCCCGGACCGCTCTTTATACAATGAGCAGTTCTTC.